Following are 27 T cell receptor beta chains from one sample sequenced in a study of neurological immune-mediated disorders. From the 5' RACE reads, TCRdb called clonotypes with MiXCR, one entry per CDR3 protein. Among around 130,000 distinct CDR3 sequences listed, about 3.2% were seen once. Sequencing was performed on PBMCs. The receptor set was obtained from a woman aged 25 to 39 with multiple sclerosis.

This clonotype was seen at least ten times. The chain is built from TRBV12-3 or TRBV12-4 and TRBJ2-1; no reliable D call. Trimming shortened V by 8 bases and J by 15 bases, and 23 bases separated the two germline ends. This CDR3 comprises 13 residues. CDR3 residues: CASAPPPELGLFF. CDR3 coding DNA: TGTGCCAGCGCCCCCCCCCCAGAGTTAGGGCTGTTCTTC.

This clonotype has only a few counts. The rearrangement uses TRBV5-1 and TRBJ1-2, with 10 bases that match TRBD1. CDR1 is SGHRS, CDR2 YFSETQ, per germline. V was clipped by 4 bases and J by 6 bases; unmatched bases: 9. This CDR3 has 15 residues. CDR3: CASSARQGAVDGYTF. The CDR3 coding sequence is TGCGCCAGCAGCGCCCGACAGGGGGCAGTGGATGGCTACACCTTC.

V usage is TRBV18 and J usage is TRBJ1-5, with unresolved D. Looked up from germline, CDR1 is KGHSH and CDR2 is LQKENI. There are 14 residues in the CDR3. Trimming took off 6 bases at V and 4 bases at J, with 13 bases between the two ends. CDR3 region: CASSTNWENQPQHF. DNA of the CDR3: TGTGCCAGCTCTACCAACTGGGAAAATCAGCCCCAGCATTTT.

This clonotype was observed at least ten times. The chain employs TRBV7-2 and TRBJ2-3; 7 bases are a match to TRBD1. Germline CDR1 and CDR2: SGHTA and FQGNSA. This CDR3 spans 15 amino acids. After removal of 1 base from V and 1 base from J, the junction contained 2 bases not matched to a gene. CDR3 loop: CASSLDGTGTDTQYF. In nucleotides, the CDR3 is TGTGCCAGCAGCTTAGATGGGACAGGCACAGATACGCAGTATTTT.

This clonotype was picked up many times. The chain carries TRBV20-1 and TRBJ2-5; D is possibly TRBD2 (6 bases). V gave up 3 bases and J gave up 7 bases, with 12 bases separating them. The CDR3 contains 12 residues. The germline CDR1 and CDR2 sequences are DFQATT and SNEGSKA (reference sequence). CDR3 nucleotides: TGCAGTGCTAGGCGGGGACGGGGGACCCAGTACTTC. Translated: CSARRGRGTQYF.

This clonotype came up many times. The chain is built from TRBV20-1 and TRBJ2-1, with TRBD1 matching over 8 bases. The V gene end was trimmed by 5 bases and the J gene end by 6 bases; junction bases not matched to a gene: 9. This CDR3 region has 14 residues. Looked up from germline, CDR1 is DFQATT and CDR2 is SNEGSKA (reference sequence). The CDR3 spells CSAHRGTESNEQFF. The CDR3 bases are TGCAGTGCTCACAGGGGGACAGAGTCCAATGAGCAGTTCTTC.

This clonotype was observed at least ten times. The genes are TRBV20-1 and TRBJ2-1; TRBD2 matches at 9 bases. CDR1 is DFQATT, CDR2 SNEGSKA, per germline (reference sequence). The CDR3 loop spans 14 amino acids. The V segment lost 5 bases and the J segment 8 bases; nucleotides outside the gene matches: 10. CDR3 in amino acids: CSAYGGLAGYEQFF. The CDR3 nucleotides are TGCAGTGCTTACGGGGGACTAGCAGGTTATGAGCAGTTCTTC.

This clonotype has a count of ten or more. V gene TRBV2 combines with J gene TRBJ2-2; 8 bases map to TRBD1. With V trimmed by 7 bases and J by 3 bases, 4 bases remained unmatched. The germline V gene has CDR1 SNHLY and CDR2 FYNNEI. This CDR3 is built from 14 residues. The CDR3, as DNA: TGTGCCAGCAAGGACAGGGTAGACACCGGGGAGCTGTTTTTT. Translation gives CASKDRVDTGELFF.

This clonotype was seen repeatedly, ten times or more. CDR3 sequence reads: CASRPQTGTQETQYF. Here the CDR3 DNA reads TGTGCCAGCAGACCCCAGACAGGGACCCAAGAGACCCAGTACTTC. This sequence joins TRBV6-6 and TRBJ2-5; 7 bases align to TRBD1. Trimming removed 6 bases from V and 1 base from J; junction bases left unmatched: 8. This CDR3 comprises 15 residues. Looked up from germline, CDR1 is MNHNY and CDR2 is SVGAGI (reference sequence).

This clonotype was detected many times. This rearrangement joins TRBV12-3 or TRBV12-4 to TRBJ2-1, with D perhaps matching TRBD1 or TRBD2 (5 bases each). The CDR3 sequence is 14 residues long. Trimming removed 6 bases from V and 5 bases from J, with 14 bases in between. DNA for the CDR3: TGTGCCAGCAGACCCTCGGTGGGGGACAATGAGCAGTTCTTC. Translation gives CASRPSVGDNEQFF.

This clonotype was counted only a few times. The chain recombines TRBV4-3 with TRBJ1-3, with D hard to call. CDR1 and CDR2 from the germline V gene are LGHNA and YSLEER. CDR3 size: 15 residues. Trimming left V 1 base short and J 12 bases short, with 19 bases between. The DNA of the CDR3 is TGCGCCAGCAGCCAAGTCAGGAGCTCTGGAAAAAACATATATTTT. It codes for CASSQVRSSGKNIYF.

This clonotype was seen repeatedly, ten times or more. A read error may explain this, as a much larger clone is one base away. This chain uses TRBV7-7 with TRBJ2-6, with D maybe TRBD2 (5 bases). Germline loops: CDR1 SSHAT, CDR2 FNYEAQ (reference sequence). The V and J ends lost 5 bases and 6 bases respectively, with 14 bases between them. The CDR3 is made up of 15 amino acids. CDR3 DNA sequence: TGTGCCAGCAGCCCCAGCGGCTCCGAGGCCAACGTCCTGACTTTC. Amino acids: CASSPSGSEANVLTF.

This clonotype has at least ten counts. V and J are TRBV20-1 and TRBJ2-7, with a weak D call TRBD1 (5 bases). V was pared by 5 bases and J by 2 bases, with 22 bases between. The CDR3 extends over 16 amino acids. Germline CDR1 and CDR2: DFQATT and SNEGSKA (reference sequence). DNA of the CDR3: TGCAGTGCTTACAACTCCACAGGAATTCTCACCTACGAGCAGTACTTC. Protein sequence: CSAYNSTGILTYEQYF.

In its sample, this clonotype was seen many times. The chain is built from TRBV6-5 and TRBJ1-2, with D perhaps TRBD1 (5 bases). The CDR3 loop spans 15 amino acids. Germline lookup yields CDR1 MNHEY and CDR2 SVGAGI. V was pared by 6 bases and J by 5 bases, with 19 bases between. CDR3 nucleotides: TGTGCCAGCAGCCCCCTGGGGGTACAGCTATATGGCTACACCTTC. This sequence encodes CASSPLGVQLYGYTF.

Only a few counts were recorded for this clonotype. A single base separates this from a much larger clone, so it may be a read error. The genes are TRBV10-3 and TRBJ1-5; D not resolved. Germline V gene sequence: CDR1 ENHRY, CDR2 SYGVKD. V was shortened by 4 bases and J by 5 bases, with 9 bases between the two germline ends. The CDR3 totals 13 residues. CDR3: CAISANSDQPQHF. CDR3 DNA sequence: TGTGCCATCAGTGCCAATTCGGATCAGCCCCAGCATTTT.

At least ten counts were recorded for this clonotype. This chain uses TRBV9 with TRBJ2-7; D unresolved. The germline V gene has CDR1 SGDLS and CDR2 YYNGEE. This CDR3 is 13 amino acids long. V lost 2 bases and J lost 3, with 9 bases in between. The CDR3 nucleotides read TGTGCCAGCAGCGTTGCGACCGACTACGAGCAGTACTTC. Its translation: CASSVATDYEQYF.

This clonotype has a count of ten or more. CDR3 coding DNA: TGTGCCAGCAGCTCCTTATCAACTAGCGGAGCATACAATGAGCAGTTCTTC. Translation: CASSSLSTSGAYNEQFF. The chain combines TRBV7-6 with TRBJ2-1; 8 positions match TRBD2. The germline V gene encodes CDR1 SGHVS and CDR2 FNYEAQ. The length of the CDR3 is 17 residues. Losses at the gene ends were 4 bases for V and 4 bases for J; bases not matched to a gene: 12.

This clonotype was found many times. The CDR3 protein is CASSQGFRGGTGELFF. CDR3 coding DNA: TGTGCCAGCAGCCAAGGTTTCAGGGGCGGCACCGGGGAGCTGTTTTTT. The V call is TRBV14, the J call TRBJ2-2; D perhaps matches TRBD1 (6 bases). Between the trimmed V and J ends, which lost 1 base and 4 bases, there was a span of 13 bases. The germline V gene has CDR1 SGHDN and CDR2 FVKESK. The CDR3 covers 16 residues.

This clonotype was counted at least ten times. V gene TRBV12-3 or TRBV12-4 combines with J gene TRBJ1-2; D is uncertain. CDR3 length equals 15 residues. Trimming stripped 6 bases from V and 7 bases from J, with 21 bases between. Here the CDR3 reads CASRLHGPGISGYTF. The CDR3 nucleotides are TGTGCCAGCAGGTTACACGGCCCGGGGATCTCTGGCTACACCTTC.

In its sample, this clonotype was seen many times. The rearrangement joins TRBV4-3 to TRBJ2-1; the match to TRBD1 covers 7 bases. Germline-derived CDR1 and CDR2 are LGHNA and YSLEER. Trimming took 1 base from V and 8 from J; bases not matched to a gene: 11. The CDR3 is made up of 16 amino acids. The CDR3 is CASSQGWDSGMDEQFF. The CDR3 DNA reads TGCGCCAGCAGCCAAGGTTGGGACAGTGGAATGGATGAGCAGTTCTTC.

This clonotype was seen many times. The chain recombines TRBV5-1 with TRBJ2-5; 7 nucleotides agree with TRBD1. This CDR3 has 14 residues. V dropped 2 bases and J dropped 5; count of bases not matched to a gene: 6. CDR1 SGHRS and CDR2 YFSETQ come from the germline V gene. In nucleotides, the CDR3 is TGCGCCAGCAGCTTCACGACAGGGCCGGAGACCCAGTACTTC. This codes for CASSFTTGPETQYF. Complete variable domain (other parts from reference TRBV5-1 and TRBJ2-5): KAGVTQTPRYLIKTRGQQVTLSCSPISGHRSVSWYQQTPGQGLQFLFEYFSETQRNKGNFPGRFSGRQFSNSRSEMNVSTLELGDSALYLCASSFTTGPETQYFGPGTRLLVL.

The sample holds many counts of this clonotype. The rearrangement links TRBV18 to TRBJ1-2; no definite D call. The germline V gene encodes CDR1 KGHSH and CDR2 LQKENI. This CDR3 is 13 amino acids long. V was pared by 3 bases and J by 8 bases, with 13 bases between. CDR3 sequence reads: CASSPSEDGGYTF. As DNA, the CDR3 is TGTGCCAGCTCACCTTCGGAGGACGGGGGCTACACCTTC.

Many counts were recorded for this clonotype. The CDR3 bases are TGTGCCAGCTTTCTGGATAACTATGGCTACACCTTC. Amino acid sequence: CASFLDNYGYTF. The chain combines TRBV12-3 or TRBV12-4 with TRBJ1-2, with unresolved D. Deletions cut 8 bases from V and 1 base from J, with 8 bases between. The CDR3 is 12 amino acids.

This clonotype was observed many times. V gene TRBV20-1 combines with J gene TRBJ2-1; TRBD1 might be the D (6 bases). Trimming took off 4 bases at V and 12 bases at J, with 25 bases between the two ends. The germline gives CDR1 DFQATT, CDR2 SNEGSKA (reference sequence). The CDR3 is made up of 15 amino acids. Written as DNA, the CDR3 is TGCAGTGCTACAAACCGGGACACCCCGGGAAGGGGGCAGTTCTTC. Residues: CSATNRDTPGRGQFF.

This clonotype was detected ten times or more. J is TRBJ2-7 and V is TRBV7-2; 10 bases match TRBD2. V shed 8 bases, J shed 5 bases, and the junction held 6 bases outside the gene matches. The CDR3 runs 13 residues. Germline loops: CDR1 SGHTA, CDR2 FQGNSA. CDR3 DNA: TGTGCCAGCTTCCTAGCGGGAGCCCACGAGCAGTACTTC. It codes for CASFLAGAHEQYF.

At least ten counts were recorded for this clonotype. V gene TRBV7-9 combines with J gene TRBJ2-7, with 7 bases matching TRBD2. This CDR3 has 17 amino acids. Germline assignment: CDR1 SEHNR and CDR2 FQNEAQ (reference sequence). V shed 0 bases, J shed 3 bases, and the junction held 11 bases outside the gene matches. CDR3 amino acids: CASSLALPGRGRYEQYF. The CDR3 coding sequence is TGTGCCAGCAGCTTAGCGCTGCCAGGGAGGGGACGCTACGAGCAGTACTTC.

This clonotype was detected ten times or more. V gene TRBV7-9 combines with J gene TRBJ1-1; D perhaps matches TRBD1 (5 bases). Deletions cut 1 base from V and 5 bases from J, with 14 bases between. The germline gives CDR1 SEHNR, CDR2 FQNEAQ (reference sequence). CDR3 length: 15 amino acids. The CDR3 sequence: CASSLGVSGATEAFF. In DNA, the CDR3 is TGTGCCAGCAGCTTAGGAGTCTCCGGGGCGACTGAAGCTTTCTTT.